Listed below are T cell receptor beta chains from one sample, sequenced in a study of spatial heterogeneity in lung cancer. From the 5' RACE reads, TCRdb called clonotypes with MiXCR, one entry per CDR3 protein. The sample has about 19,000 distinct CDR3 sequences; over 8% are singletons. The sample here was PBMCs, taken at follow-up. The receptors were gathered from a female donor with early-stage non-small cell lung cancer. CDR3s leave out the opening cysteine and the closing phenylalanine or tryptophan.

TRBV12-3/TRBV12-4,TRBJ2-5,ASSSTGTKETQY
TRBV4-2,TRBJ2-7,ASSQDPAGVAY
TRBV7-2,TRBJ2-2,ASTLGLGSRGGELF
TRBV12-5,TRBJ1-4,ASGLVPAPPIGTVNEKLF
TRBV7-9,TRBJ1-6,ASGRTDNSPLH
TRBV5-8,TRBJ1-5,ASSLARTGNSNQPQH
TRBV27,TRBJ1-2,ASTPLGGGLDGYT
TRBV28,TRBJ2-7,ASSFSGTAYEQY
TRBV7-9,TRBJ1-4,ASSLVPGTNEKLF
TRBV2,TRBJ1-1,ASTLGGAKAF
TRBV4-1,TRBJ2-1,ASSQRTQSSYNEQF
TRBV29-1,TRBJ2-3,SVEGLVARTDTQY
TRBV7-2,TRBJ2-3,ASSSPDPAGIGSTDTQY
TRBV27,TRBJ2-7,ASSDISSGKYEQY
TRBV23-1,TRBJ2-7,AARRGQGNYEQY
TRBV7-3,TRBJ1-2,ASSLKGQVGGYT
TRBV7-2,TRBJ2-4,ASSLGAGNRNIQY
TRBV5-1,TRBJ2-1,ASSLAASANEQF
TRBV28,TRBJ2-2,ASSSQGAGTGELF
TRBV7-2,TRBJ1-5,ASSLERHSNQPQH
TRBV6-6,TRBJ2-5,ASSYWTGEETQY
TRBV6-5,TRBJ2-7,ASSGGAREQY
TRBV5-1,TRBJ1-6,ASSLSRGQSPLH
TRBV27,TRBJ2-7,ASSAGTGEQY
TRBV19,TRBJ2-3,ASRPAGTDTQY
TRBV20-1,TRBJ1-1,SANRLSAF
TRBV5-1,TRBJ2-7,ASSLNAQAYEQY
TRBV7-6,TRBJ2-7,ASSLRAYEQY
TRBV30,TRBJ1-2,AWSSSRGGYGYT
TRBV19,TRBJ2-2,ASTPPIWGLASDTGELF
TRBV3-1,TRBJ2-1,ASSRRGPNREQF
TRBV3-1,TRBJ2-1,ASSHRRDEQF
TRBV6-5,TRBJ2-1,ASSPQGAGYNEQF
TRBV6-5,TRBJ2-7,ASSYSGLAAPYEQY
TRBV4-3,TRBJ2-3,ASSRLPGGDTQY
TRBV12-3/TRBV12-4,TRBJ2-3,ASSSQGSTDTQY
TRBV11-2,TRBJ1-1,ASSPTGRQLNTEAF
TRBV5-1,TRBJ2-5,ASTSQGIGETQY
TRBV21-1,TRBJ2-3,ASSKVRGVAGGPNTQY
TRBV21-1,TRBJ2-7,ASSNRQGKGYEQY
TRBV7-2,TRBJ2-1,ASSLRAGENNEQF
TRBV6-5,TRBJ2-6,ASSYTVNAGANVLT
TRBV20-1,TRBJ2-2,SARDINTGELF
TRBV20-1,TRBJ1-1,SARLRRARGRGWREAF
TRBV5-1,TRBJ1-4,ASSPGGRAPEKLF
TRBV6-2/TRBV6-3,TRBJ2-5,ATKRTSARQETQY
TRBV7-9,TRBJ1-5,ASSQSTQPQH
TRBV20-1,TRBJ1-5,SAREGTEAYQPQH
TRBV4-2,TRBJ2-5,ASSLGLAGPQETQY